One and the same sample provided the 15 T cell receptor beta chains below, sequenced in a study of cytomegalovirus exposure and HLA in healthy donors. The PCR ran on 60 Vbeta and 13 Jbeta primers. Produced via immunoSEQ multiplex PCR; TCRdb's table is partial and in-frame only. Among 100,000 to 150,000 clones listed, more than 60% were seen once. Sequenced material: PBMCs. The receptors originated from a woman in her 40s in good health and CMV-seropositive.

The sample holds one count of this clone. The V call is TRBV28, the J call TRBJ1-4, with D hard to call. Per germline, CDR1 MDHEN and CDR2 SYDVKM. V dropped 10 bases and J dropped 0 bases, with 30 bases sitting between them. The CDR3 sequence is 20 residues long. CDR3 sequence: CATLGVPGWRQGATNEKLFF. CDR3 sequence (DNA): TGTGCCACCCTCGGGGTTCCGGGCTGGCGACAAGGAGCAACTAATGAAAAACTGTTTTTT.

The J gene is TRBJ2-7, the V gene TRBV7-9, with a possible D match to TRBD1 (6 bases). Germline V gives CDR1 SEHNR, CDR2 FQNEAQ (reference sequence). The CDR3 is 15 residues long. Trimming pared 5 bases from V and 0 bases from J, leaving 14 bases between. In DNA, the CDR3 is TGTGCCAGCAGCCACACGACAGGCCTCTCCTACGAGCAGTACTTC. Its translation: CASSHTTGLSYEQYF.

This clone appeared once. The chain links TRBV28 to TRBJ2-2; no reliable D call. V lost 6 bases and J lost 2, with 10 bases in between. Germline V gene sequence: CDR1 MDHEN, CDR2 SYDVKM. The CDR3 extends over 14 amino acids. The chain's CDR3 is CASRLSTNTGELFF. The CDR3 DNA is TGTGCCAGCAGACTTTCGACTAACACCGGGGAGCTGTTTTTT.

The sample holds a few counts of this clone. The chain couples TRBV7-2 to TRBJ2-3; 8 positions match TRBD2. The CDR3 covers 17 residues. V shed 1 base and J 0 bases; nucleotides not matched to a gene: 6. CDR1 and CDR2 (germline): SGHTA, FQGNSA. The CDR3: CASSLGGGPSSTDTQYF. The CDR3, as DNA: TGTGCCAGCAGCTTAGGCGGGGGGCCCTCCAGCACAGATACGCAGTATTTT.

This rearrangement joins TRBV7-3 to TRBJ2-7, with D possibly being TRBD2 (5 bases). Germline V gives CDR1 SGHTA, CDR2 FQGTGA. Deletions cut 0 bases from V and 5 bases from J, with 8 bases between. CDR3 length: 13 residues. CDR3 DNA: TGTGCCAGCAGCTTAACCTTAGCGCACGAGCAGTACTTC. Encoded protein: CASSLTLAHEQYF.

This rearrangement joins TRBV10-3 to TRBJ2-3; unclear D gene. Germline-derived CDR1 and CDR2 are ENHRY and SYGVKD. V lost 3 bases to trimming and J lost 0 bases, with 7 bases between them. This CDR3 is 14 amino acids long. CDR3 in amino acids: CAISDVGSTDTQYF. In DNA form, the CDR3 reads TGTGCCATCAGTGACGTGGGCAGCACAGATACGCAGTATTTT.

The rearrangement links TRBV27 to TRBJ1-5; D may be TRBD1 (6 bases). Germline loops: CDR1 MNHEY, CDR2 SMNVEV (reference sequence). The CDR3 has 15 residues. V was cut by 3 bases and J by 1 base, with 10 bases left in between. The CDR3 DNA sequence: TGTGCCAGCAGTTTTGGGGGCTTGAGCAATCAGCCCCAGCATTTT. Translated: CASSFGGLSNQPQHF.

This clone has a handful of counts. This chain links TRBV6-5 with TRBJ1-5; 7 bases match TRBD1. V lost 4 bases to trimming and J lost 4 bases; unmatched junction nucleotides: 7. The germline gives CDR1 MNHEY, CDR2 SVGAGI. CDR3 length: 15 amino acids. The CDR3 DNA follows: TGTGCCAGCAGTTCGTCGACAGGGAGGAATCAGCCCCAGCATTTT. Protein product: CASSSSTGRNQPQHF.

V and J are TRBV5-1 and TRBJ1-3; D might be TRBD1 (5 bases). CDR1 is SGHRS and CDR2 is YFSETQ in the germline V gene. There are 17 residues in the CDR3. Between the trimmed V and J ends, which lost 1 base and 0 bases, there was a span of 14 bases. CDR3 protein: CASSLTGDFSSGNTIYF. The CDR3 DNA sequence: TGCGCCAGCAGCTTGACAGGTGACTTCAGCTCTGGAAACACCATATATTTT.

This chain links TRBV5-6 with TRBJ2-5, with 8 positions matching TRBD2. CDR1 and CDR2 from the germline V gene are SGHDT and YYEEEE. The J segment lost 4 bases and the V segment lost 2 bases, leaving 10 bases of the junction unmatched. The CDR3 consists of 16 residues. The CDR3 sequence is CASSFFGRAGGETQYF. CDR3 DNA: TGTGCCAGCAGCTTTTTCGGGAGGGCCGGGGGAGAGACCCAGTACTTC.

The chain couples TRBV5-1 to TRBJ2-1; 10 nucleotides agree with TRBD2. The length of the CDR3 is 15 residues. J gave up 2 bases and V 4 bases, and 3 bases lay outside the gene matches. Germline V gene lookup returns CDR1 SGHRS and CDR2 YFSETQ. CDR3 DNA sequence: TGCGCCAGCAGCATACTAGCGGGGACCTACAATGAGCAGTTCTTC. This sequence encodes CASSILAGTYNEQFF.

The chain couples TRBV7-2 to TRBJ1-2; D possibly corresponds to TRBD1 (6 bases). Germline V gene data show CDR1 as SGHTA and CDR2 as FQGNSA. The ends were cut back, 5 bases at V and 4 bases at J, with 20 bases in the middle. The CDR3 runs to 16 residues. CDR3 residues: CASSHPGRGTGYGYTF. The CDR3 nucleotides are TGTGCCAGCAGCCACCCTGGGAGGGGGACGGGCTATGGCTACACCTTC.

The chain employs TRBV30 and TRBJ1-4; D is perhaps TRBD1 (6 bases). The V end lost 4 bases, the J end lost 5 bases, and 14 bases lay between the germline ends. This CDR3 is built from 14 residues. Germline lookup yields CDR1 GTSNPN and CDR2 SVGIG (reference sequence). CDR3 sequence: CAWNREGGNEKLFF. The DNA for the CDR3 is TGTGCCTGGAACAGGGAGGGGGGAAATGAAAAACTGTTTTTT.

The chain employs TRBV11-1 and TRBJ1-1, with a weak D call TRBD1 (5 bases). The CDR3 runs to 14 residues. CDR1 is SGHAT, CDR2 FQDESV, per germline (reference sequence). V lost 5 bases and J 7 bases, leaving 17 bases between the germline ends. CDR3 coding DNA: TGTGCCAGCAGCACGGACATGCAACAGGTTGAAGCTTTCTTT. Its protein is CASSTDMQQVEAFF.

This chain connects TRBV30 to TRBJ1-2; 7 bases line up with TRBD1. Germline loops: CDR1 GTSNPN, CDR2 SVGIG (reference sequence). Trimming took 2 bases from V and 12 from J; bases not matched to a gene: 12. The CDR3 length is 13 residues. The DNA of the CDR3 is TGTGCCTGGAGTTCTTTCTCGGGACAGAACCACACCTTC. Encoded protein: CAWSSFSGQNHTF.